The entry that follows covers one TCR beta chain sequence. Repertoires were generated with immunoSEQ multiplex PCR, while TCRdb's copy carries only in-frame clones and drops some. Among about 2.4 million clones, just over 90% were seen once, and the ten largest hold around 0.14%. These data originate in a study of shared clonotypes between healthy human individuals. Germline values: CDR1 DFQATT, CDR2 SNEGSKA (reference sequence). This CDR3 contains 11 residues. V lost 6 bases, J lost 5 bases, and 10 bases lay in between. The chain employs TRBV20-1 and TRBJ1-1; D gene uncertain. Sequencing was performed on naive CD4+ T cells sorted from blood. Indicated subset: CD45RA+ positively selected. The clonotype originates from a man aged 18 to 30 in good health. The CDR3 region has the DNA TGCAGTGCCCCCGGGCCTACTGAAGCTTTCTTT. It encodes CSAPGPTEAFF.